This T cell receptor (beta chain) appears in the sequencing data of a study of regulatory T cells in long-lasting Graves disease. Study in general: Prior antithyroid drug treatment in newly diagnosed Graves' patients lasted under 3 months. Overall study findings and caveats: Small numbers of samples may have cut accuracy. Under persistent disease, TRBV28, TRBJ1-2 and TRBJ2-5 were used preferentially.

Time point described: newly diagnosed GD, antithyroid drugs for less than 3 months. TCR sequences were obtained from RNA taken from PBMCs. With regard to this clonotype: Its matching antigen is unknown.

The authors built TCR beta libraries using iRepertoire HTBI primers and Arm-PCR of CDR3 regions. From the multiplex PCR reads, TCRdb called clonotypes with MiXCR, one entry per CDR3 protein. The sample holds some 340,000 distinct CDR3 sequences; approximately 10% are singletons and the top ten take 18%. The CDR3 loop spans 18 amino acids. J was trimmed by 3 bases and V by 1 base; bases with no gene match: 11. Germline V gene sequence: CDR1 SGHVS, CDR2 FNYEAQ. These data also formed part of another study, on T cells in Graves' hyperthyroidism and ophthalmopathy. That investigation notes: The study used the HTBI primer set for a first-round RT-PCR of the TCR CDR3.

The specimen was peripheral blood mononuclear cells (PBMCs), collected at new diagnosis, from a patient treated with antithyroid drugs. The TCR was taken from a woman under 30 with Graves disease. This rearrangement joins TRBV7-6 to TRBJ1-3, with 8 nucleotides matching TRBD1. The CDR3 sequence is CASSLGGTRGHDGNTIYF. CDR3 bases: TGTGCCAGCAGCTTAGGGGGAACCAGGGGGCACGATGGAAACACCATATATTTT.